This entry lists 32 T cell receptor beta chains sequenced from one sample in a study of molecular identifiers for immune sequencing clone quantification. One entry per CDR3 protein results from TCRdb running MiXCR on the PCR reads. The sample yields hundreds of thousands of distinct CDR3 sequences, over 20% seen once. The sequencing input was naive CD8+ T cells from blood, with Jurkat cell RNA spiked in. As for subset: FACS-sorted CD8+CD4-CCR7+CD45RA+ naive T cells. The receptors here all came from a human donor in good health. Some libraries in this study had Jurkat cell RNA spiked in.

A note on this clonotype: This could be a read error, since a much larger clone is one nucleotide away. J is TRBJ2-5 and V is TRBV28; possibly TRBD1 for D (5 bases). Germline V gene sequence: CDR1 MDHEN, CDR2 SYDVKM. There are 14 residues in the CDR3. In DNA form, the CDR3 reads TGTGCCAGCAGTTCCTCTCCGACAGAAGAGACCCAGTGCTTC. Translated: CASSSSPTEETQCF.

This clonotype was detected many times. The chain combines TRBV7-8 with TRBJ2-4; perhaps TRBD1 as D (5 bases). The CDR3 spans 15 residues. The germline V and J ends were trimmed by 0 bases and 0 bases, with 6 bases remaining between them. Per the germline V gene, CDR1 is SGHVS and CDR2 is FQNEAQ. The CDR3 sequence is CASSLAGVAKNIQYF. DNA for the CDR3: TGTGCCAGCAGCTTAGCAGGGGTAGCCAAAAACATTCAGTACTTC.

This clonotype was seen more than once but under ten times. The chain uses TRBV27 and TRBJ2-4, with 12 bases matching TRBD2. CDR1 and CDR2 from the germline V gene are MNHEY and SMNVEV (reference sequence). CDR3 length equals 13 residues. Trimming removed 4 bases from V and 15 bases from J; junction bases left unmatched: 7. DNA for the CDR3: TGTGCCAGCAGTTCACTAGCGGGAGGTCTGATGTACTTC. Its protein product is CASSSLAGGLMYF.

This clonotype came up once. One end of the junction does not line up with germline, which may come from a read error. The genes are TRBV7-9 and TRBJ2-7, with 8 bases identical to TRBD1. Looked up from germline, CDR1 is SEHNR and CDR2 is FQNEAQ (reference sequence). The CDR3 has 14 residues. The CDR3 nucleotides are TGTGCCGGCAGCTTAGGACAGGGAACCTACGAGCAGTACTTC. The encoded protein is CAGSLGQGTYEQYF.

About this clonotype: A much bigger clone sits one base away, suggesting this may be a read error. V gene TRBV30 combines with J gene TRBJ2-7, with 7 bases lining up with TRBD2. The V segment lost 2 bases and the J segment 7 bases; nucleotides outside the gene matches: 8. The CDR3 runs to 13 residues. Germline-derived CDR1 and CDR2 are GTSNPN and SVGIG (reference sequence). The chain's CDR3 is CAWSMGGSGEQYF. CDR3 DNA sequence: TGTGCCTGGAGTATGGGAGGGTCGGGGGAGCAGTACTTC.

The chain combines TRBV4-3 with TRBJ2-3, with a weak D call TRBD1 (6 bases). Germline V gives CDR1 LGHNA, CDR2 YSLEER. The CDR3 is made up of 17 amino acids. V was pared by 2 bases and J by 4 bases, with 19 bases between. The CDR3 region is CASSQSRSGTPSDTQYF. The CDR3 DNA follows: TGCGCCAGCAGCCAATCAAGGTCAGGGACACCGTCAGATACGCAGTATTTT.

The V call is TRBV19, the J call TRBJ2-7; D may match TRBD1 or TRBD2 (5 bases each). Trimming removed 0 bases at V and 1 base at J, with 10 bases between. Germline assignment: CDR1 LNHDA and CDR2 SQIVND (reference sequence). The CDR3 is made up of 15 amino acids. CDR3 sequence: CASSIDSGPSYEQYF. The CDR3 DNA sequence: TGTGCCAGTAGTATAGACTCGGGGCCATCCTACGAGCAGTACTTC. The full variable domain, its missing parts supplied by reference TRBV19 and TRBJ2-7, is DGGITQSPKYLFRKEGQNVTLSCEQNLNHDAMYWYRQDPGQGLRLIYYSQIVNDFQKGDIAEGYSVSREKKESFPLTVTSAQKNPTAFYLCASSIDSGPSYEQYFGPGTRLTVT.

This clonotype has at least ten counts. The DNA for the CDR3 is TGTGCCAGCAGCTTAGAAGTCACAGGACTCTACGAGCAGTACTTC. This translates into CASSLEVTGLYEQYF. This chain links TRBV7-8 with TRBJ2-7; D might be TRBD1 or TRBD2, each matching 5 bases. The V end lost 1 base, the J end lost 3 bases, and 13 bases lay between the germline ends. Germline assignment: CDR1 SGHVS and CDR2 FQNEAQ. The CDR3 is made up of 15 amino acids. The complete variable domain, with remaining parts taken from reference TRBV7-8 and TRBJ2-7, reads GAGVSQSPRYKVAKRGQDVALRCDPISGHVSLFWYQQALGQGPEFLTYFQNEAQLDKSGLPSDRFFAERPEGSVSTLKIQRTQQEDSAVYLCASSLEVTGLYEQYFGPGTRLTVT.

This clonotype was found many times. This chain uses TRBV7-9 with TRBJ2-1; 11 bases map to TRBD1. With V trimmed by 5 bases and J by 9 bases, 9 bases remained unmatched. This CDR3 contains 15 residues. CDR1 is SEHNR, CDR2 FQNEAQ, per germline (reference sequence). The CDR3 nucleotides read TGTGCCAGCAGCCTCCGGGACAGGGGGTTGATTGAGCAGTTCTTC. It encodes CASSLRDRGLIEQFF.

The sample holds many counts of this clonotype. The chain joins TRBV6-5 to TRBJ2-5, with D possibly called TRBD1 or TRBD2 (5 bases each). The length of the CDR3 is 12 residues. V was clipped by 3 bases and J by 9 bases, with 11 bases between them. Germline assignment: CDR1 MNHEY and CDR2 SVGAGI. The DNA for the CDR3 is TGTGCCAGCAGTTATCCAATGGGGGCCCAGTACTTC. As protein: CASSYPMGAQYF.

The chain joins TRBV5-1 to TRBJ2-4; the match to TRBD2 covers 8 bases. Germline V lookup: CDR1 SGHRS, CDR2 YFSETQ. The CDR3 has 15 residues. J lost 8 bases, V lost 4 bases, and 11 bases had no gene match. In DNA form, the CDR3 reads TGCGCCAGCAGCCCCGGACTAGCAGCAACTGACATTCAGTACTTC. Its translation is CASSPGLAATDIQYF.

This clonotype has just a few counts. This chain joins TRBV3-1 and TRBJ2-7; 7 bases align to TRBD2. V trimming: 4 bases; J trimming: 4 bases; junction bases outside the gene matches: 13. CDR3 length: 16 amino acids. The germline gives CDR1 LGHDT, CDR2 YNNKEL (reference sequence). The CDR3 is CASSPGEGQLIYEQYF. The CDR3 DNA reads as TGTGCCAGCAGCCCGGGGGAGGGCCAGCTGATATACGAGCAGTACTTC.

The chain has TRBV7-9 and TRBJ1-3; tentative D call: TRBD1 (5 bases). With 4 bases removed from V and 2 bases from J, the gap between germline ends came to 12 bases. The CDR3 is made up of 15 amino acids. Germline V gene sequence: CDR1 SEHNR, CDR2 FQNEAQ (reference sequence). As DNA, the CDR3 is TGTGCCAGCAGCTATAGCGGGGCTGCTGGAAACACCATATATTTT. Amino acid sequence: CASSYSGAAGNTIYF.

The table lists this clonotype with many counts. The V gene is TRBV24-1, the J gene TRBJ2-2, with D unresolved. CDR3 length: 13 amino acids. V lost 1 base to trimming and J lost 5 bases, with 4 bases between them. Germline CDR1 KGHDR, CDR2 SFDVKD. The CDR3 sequence is CATSDLATGELFF. The CDR3 region has the DNA TGTGCCACCAGTGATTTAGCGACCGGGGAGCTGTTTTTT.

With regard to this clonotype: A much bigger clone sits one base away, suggesting this may be a read error. The chain has TRBV7-9 and TRBJ2-7, with D perhaps TRBD2 (5 bases). CDR1 and CDR2 (germline): SEHNR, FQNEAQ (reference sequence). This CDR3 is built from 15 residues. CDR3 DNA sequence: TGTGCCAGCAGCTTAGTGTCCAGGAATAATGGGGAGCAGTGCTTC. Protein product: CASSLVSRNNGEQCF.

A note on this clonotype: A clone one base away is much larger, so this may be a read error. The chain is built from TRBV15 and TRBJ2-1; TRBD1 agrees at 8 bases. Germline V CDR1 and CDR2: LNHNV, YYDKDF (reference sequence). V gave up 2 bases and J gave up 5 bases; unmatched junction bases: 11. CDR3 length: 17 amino acids. CDR3 amino acids: CATSRLRGQATHNEQFF. CDR3 nucleotides: TGTGCCACCAGCAGACTAAGGGGACAGGCGACGCACAATGAGCAGTTCTTC.

Ten or more counts support this clonotype. The genes are TRBV5-6 and TRBJ2-5; 13 bases agree with TRBD2. The germline CDR1 and CDR2 sequences are SGHDT and YYEEEE. The V segment lost 3 bases and the J segment 2 bases; nucleotides outside the gene matches: 4. The CDR3 runs 16 residues. The CDR3 loop reads CASSSLAGGLQETQYF. CDR3 sequence (DNA): TGTGCCAGCAGCTCACTAGCGGGGGGGCTGCAAGAGACCCAGTACTTC.

This clonotype was seen repeatedly, ten times or more. The rearrangement joins TRBV9 to TRBJ1-5; a weak D match, TRBD1 (6 bases). Trimming shortened V by 0 bases and J by 5 bases, and 9 bases separated the two germline ends. Germline CDR1 SGDLS, CDR2 YYNGEE. CDR3 length: 14 residues. CDR3 coding DNA: TGTGCCAGCAGCGTAGGAGGGGGTGATCAGCCCCAGCATTTT. This translates into CASSVGGGDQPQHF.

Ten or more counts support this clonotype. This sequence joins TRBV5-6 and TRBJ1-1; D call uncertain. This CDR3 is 13 amino acids long. Germline CDR1 is SGHDT and CDR2 is YYEEEE. V lost 4 bases to trimming and J lost 7 bases, with 14 bases between them. CDR3 DNA sequence: TGTGCCAGCAGCCACCCCTGGACGGATGAAGCTTTCTTT. Protein product: CASSHPWTDEAFF. Based on the CDR3 plus reference TRBV5-6 and TRBJ1-1, the full variable domain is DAGVTQSPTHLIKTRGQQVTLRCSPKSGHDTVSWYQQALGQGPQFIFQYYEEEERQRGNFPDRFSGHQFPNYSSELNVNALLLGDSALYLCASSHPWTDEAFFGQGTRLTVV.

This clonotype has at least ten counts. V is TRBV27 and J is TRBJ1-5; 8 nucleotides agree with TRBD1. The CDR3 covers 14 residues. After removal of 4 bases from V and 2 bases from J, the junction contained 1 base not matched to a gene. Germline V gene lookup returns CDR1 MNHEY and CDR2 SMNVEV (reference sequence). In DNA form, the CDR3 reads TGTGCCAGCAGTTGGACAGGGCGCAATCAGCCCCAGCATTTT. Translation gives CASSWTGRNQPQHF.

This clonotype occurred many times. The chain uses TRBV7-6 and TRBJ2-3; no firm D call. This CDR3 has 14 amino acids. Trimming pared 0 bases from V and 5 bases from J, leaving 9 bases between. Germline V lookup: CDR1 SGHVS, CDR2 FNYEAQ. CDR3 sequence: CASSLAGERDTQYF. In nucleotides, the CDR3 is TGTGCCAGCAGCTTAGCTGGGGAACGAGATACGCAGTATTTT.

This clonotype came up a few times. The rearrangement joins TRBV20-1 to TRBJ2-3, with 8 bases identical to TRBD2. V dropped 1 base and J dropped 0; count of bases not matched to a gene: 12. The CDR3 contains 18 residues. Germline V gives CDR1 DFQATT, CDR2 SNEGSKA (reference sequence). The CDR3 region is CSARVGAGGATSTDTQYF. For the CDR3, the DNA is TGCAGTGCTAGAGTAGGGGCGGGAGGCGCAACTAGCACAGATACGCAGTATTTT.

Note on this clonotype: Relative to the germline gene, one junction end is altered; a read error may explain this. The CDR3 loop reads CASSQRDTDTQCF. CDR3 nucleotide sequence: TGTGCCAGCAGCCAGCGGGACACAGATACGCAGTGTTTT. The J gene is TRBJ2-3, the V gene TRBV3-1; either TRBD1 or TRBD2 may fit D (6 bases each). The CDR3 runs 13 residues. Germline V gene lookup returns CDR1 LGHDT and CDR2 YNNKEL (reference sequence).

Turning to this clonotype: Sequence at one end of the junction differs from germline and may be a read error. The chain combines TRBV13 with TRBJ2-5; possible D gene TRBD1, 5 bases. There are 16 residues in the CDR3. From germline, CDR1 is PRHDT and CDR2 FYEKMQ (reference sequence). CDR3: CASRPLATDRQETRYF. The CDR3 DNA follows: TGTGCCAGCAGGCCTTTGGCGACAGACCGCCAAGAGACCCGGTACTTC.

The chain combines TRBV7-9 with TRBJ2-3, with TRBD2 as a possible D gene (6 bases). Trimming shortened V by 2 bases and J by 10 bases, and 16 bases separated the two germline ends. Germline lookup yields CDR1 SEHNR and CDR2 FQNEAQ (reference sequence). The CDR3 consists of 14 residues. This chain's CDR3 is CASSLPLEGEAQYF. The CDR3 DNA reads as TGTGCCAGCAGCTTACCATTGGAGGGCGAGGCGCAGTATTTT.

This clonotype has ten or more counts. Relative to the germline gene, one junction end is altered; a read error may explain this. The V call is TRBV7-7, the J call TRBJ2-5, with 10 bases that match TRBD2. The CDR3 is 15 amino acids. Germline-derived CDR1 and CDR2 are SSHAT and FNYEAQ (reference sequence). The CDR3 bases are TGTGCTAGCAGCTTAGCGGGAGGCTCCCAAGAGACCCAGTACTTC. Residues: CASSLAGGSQETQYF. The variable domain in full, completed from reference TRBV7-7 and TRBJ2-5, reads GAGVSQSPRYKVTKRGQDVTLRCDPISSHATLYWYQQALGQGPEFLTYFNYEAQPDKSGLPSDRFSAERPEGSISTLTIQRTEQRDSAMYRCASSLAGGSQETQYFGPGTRLLVL.

This clonotype was detected only a few times. The CDR3 DNA reads as TGTGCCTGGACCCTTGGCGGGAGGGCCGGGGAGACCCAGTACTTC. Protein: CAWTLGGRAGETQYF. The chain joins TRBV30 to TRBJ2-5; TRBD2 aligns across 9 bases. This CDR3 comprises 15 residues. The germline V gene has CDR1 GTSNPN and CDR2 SVGIG (reference sequence). J lost 5 bases, V lost 4 bases, and 11 bases had no gene match.

This clonotype was counted once. This could be a read error, since a much larger clone is one nucleotide away. The chain joins TRBV2 to TRBJ1-1, with 8 bases identical to TRBD1. This CDR3 has 15 amino acids. The germline V gene encodes CDR1 SNHLY and CDR2 FYNNEI. The DNA of the CDR3 is TGTGCCAGTCGAACTCGACAGGGGTTGAACACTGTAGCTTTCTTT. The encoded protein is CASRTRQGLNTVAFF.

This clonotype was picked up a small number of times. CDR3 in amino acids: CASSGVRPWGEQYF. The CDR3 region has the DNA TGTGCCAGCAGCGGGGTTCGACCTTGGGGCGAGCAGTACTTC. The rearrangement joins TRBV5-6 to TRBJ2-7; no definite D call. CDR1 is SGHDT, CDR2 YYEEEE, per germline. Trimming removed 4 bases from V and 6 bases from J, with 17 bases in between. The CDR3 runs 14 residues.

This sequence joins TRBV12-3 or TRBV12-4 and TRBJ2-7, with TRBD1 matching 10 bases. V lost 4 bases, J lost 5 bases, and 5 bases stayed unmatched. The CDR3 totals 14 residues. The CDR3 bases are TGTGCCAGCAGTTGGGACAGGGGAGGCGACGAGCAGTACTTC. It yields the protein CASSWDRGGDEQYF.

To note about this clonotype: Mismatch with germline at one junction end may stem from a read error. The chain carries TRBV10-3 and TRBJ2-1; possibly TRBD2 for D (5 bases). The V gene's germline CDR1 is ENHRY and CDR2 SYGVKD. The CDR3 loop spans 16 amino acids. The CDR3 nucleotides read TGCGCCATCAGTGACCCTAGCCTTAGCTCCTACAATGAGCAGTTCTTC. Its translation is CAISDPSLSSYNEQFF.

V is TRBV12-3 or TRBV12-4 and J is TRBJ2-2; D tentatively fits TRBD1 or TRBD2 (5 bases each). Trimming shortened V by 6 bases and J by 10 bases, and 12 bases separated the two germline ends. The length of the CDR3 is 12 residues. CDR3 amino acids: CASSLGPPELFF. The CDR3 bases are TGTGCCAGCAGCCTGGGACCTCCGGAGCTGTTTTTT.